This T cell receptor (beta chain) came from a study of blood T cell repertoires in COVID-19. Study at large: The United States, Italy and Spain provided the acute and convalescent COVID-19 samples.

In the original analysis: It was from reference gene primer amplification that nucleated cell counts were estimated. The data were produced by immunoSEQ multiplex PCR, yet TCRdb's version contains in-frame clones alone and is incomplete. The V and J calls and the clone size are those of that table, but D and trimming were determined from the DNA. Here the sample spans about 81,000 clones, roughly 86% being singletons. This clone was counted a single time. This CDR3 is built from 13 residues. Germline V lookup: CDR1 LNHNV, CDR2 YYDKDF (reference sequence). Between the trimmed V and J ends, which lost 0 bases and 6 bases, there was a span of 8 bases.

The chain combines TRBV15 with TRBJ1-2; a weak D match, TRBD1 (5 bases). Sequencing input: peripheral blood. This clonotype was obtained from a human donor in a cohort sampled during active COVID-19. For the CDR3, the DNA is TGTGCCACCAGCAGAGATCTAGGGGATGGCTACACCTTC. It is translated as CATSRDLGDGYTF.